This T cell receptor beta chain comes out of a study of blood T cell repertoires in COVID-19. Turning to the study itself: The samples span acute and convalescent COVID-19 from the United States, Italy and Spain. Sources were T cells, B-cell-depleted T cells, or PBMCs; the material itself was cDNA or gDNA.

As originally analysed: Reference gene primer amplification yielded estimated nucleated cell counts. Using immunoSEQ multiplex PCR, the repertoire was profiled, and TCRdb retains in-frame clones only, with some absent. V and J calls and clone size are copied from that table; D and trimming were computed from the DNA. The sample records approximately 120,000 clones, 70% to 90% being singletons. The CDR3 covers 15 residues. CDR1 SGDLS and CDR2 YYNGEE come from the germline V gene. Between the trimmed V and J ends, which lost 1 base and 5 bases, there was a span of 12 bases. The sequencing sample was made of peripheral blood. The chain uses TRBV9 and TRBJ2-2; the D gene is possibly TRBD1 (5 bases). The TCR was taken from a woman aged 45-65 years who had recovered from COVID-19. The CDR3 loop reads CASSVQDSLTGELFF. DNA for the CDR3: TGTGCCAGCAGCGTACAAGACAGTCTTACCGGGGAGCTGTTTTTT.